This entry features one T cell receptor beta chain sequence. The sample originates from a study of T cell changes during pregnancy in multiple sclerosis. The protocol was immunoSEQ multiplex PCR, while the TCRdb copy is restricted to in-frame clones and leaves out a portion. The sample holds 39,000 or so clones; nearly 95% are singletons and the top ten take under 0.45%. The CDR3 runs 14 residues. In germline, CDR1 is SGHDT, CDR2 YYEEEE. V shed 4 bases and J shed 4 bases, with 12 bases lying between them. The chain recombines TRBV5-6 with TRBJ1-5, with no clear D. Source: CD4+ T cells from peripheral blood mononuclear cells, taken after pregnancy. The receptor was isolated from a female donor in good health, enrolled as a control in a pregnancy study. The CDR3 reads CASSPPPRNQPQHF. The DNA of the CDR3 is TGTGCCAGCAGCCCCCCACCTCGGAATCAGCCCCAGCATTTT.